The sequence of this TCR beta chain was determined in a study of PD-1 blockade in classical Hodgkin lymphoma. General study findings and limits: TCR diversity in CD4+, not CD8+, cells rose significantly by C4D1. Lower baseline TCR diversity marked trial partial responders and progressors. As was reported, newly diagnosed patients showed lower baseline TCR diversity than healthy donors did.

Every one of the patients relapsed after autologous stem cell transplantation (brentuximab vedotin exposure was variable). The CDR3 covers 14 residues. The V end was cut by 6 bases, the J end by 0 bases, with 8 bases between. CDR1 is MDHEN and CDR2 is SYDVKM in the germline V gene. Remarks on this clone: Antigen specificity is unknown.

TCRdb keeps only in-frame clones here, not all; method: immunoSEQ multiplex PCR. The data show about 53,000 clones, about 84% seen once. The chain couples TRBV28 to TRBJ1-4, with D hard to call. The source was peripheral blood mononuclear cells (PBMCs), collected at baseline. This clonotype was sampled from a human donor with classical Hodgkin lymphoma. This chain's CDR3 is CASSPGATNEKLFF. The CDR3 DNA reads as TGTGCCAGCAGCCCCGGAGCAACTAATGAAAAACTGTTTTTT. The whole variable domain, filled in from reference TRBV28 and TRBJ1-4, reads DVKVTQSSRYLVKRTGEKVFLECVQDMDHENMFWYRQDPGLGLRLIYFSYDVKMKEKGDIPEGYSVSREKKERFSLILESASTNQTSMYLCASSPGATNEKLFFGSGTQLSVL.